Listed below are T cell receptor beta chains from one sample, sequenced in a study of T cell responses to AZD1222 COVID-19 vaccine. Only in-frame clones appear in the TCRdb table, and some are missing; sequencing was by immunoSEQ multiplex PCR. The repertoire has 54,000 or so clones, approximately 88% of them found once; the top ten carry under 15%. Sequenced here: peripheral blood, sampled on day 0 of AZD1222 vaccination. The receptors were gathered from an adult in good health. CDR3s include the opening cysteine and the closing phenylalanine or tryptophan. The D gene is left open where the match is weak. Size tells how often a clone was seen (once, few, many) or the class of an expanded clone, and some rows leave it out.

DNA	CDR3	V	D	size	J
TGCGCCAGCAGGTCTGGGGGCATCGAGCAGTACTTC	CASRSGGIEQYF	TRBV5-1	.	.	TRBJ2-7
TGTGCCAGCTCGACGGGACTAGCGGACCTACCTCAGTACTTC	CASSTGLADLPQYF	TRBV18	TRBD2	.	TRBJ2-7
TGTGCCAGCAGCCGATCTGGGACCGGGCCCCAGCATTTT	CASSRSGTGPQHF	TRBV3-1/TRBV3-2	.	.	TRBJ1-5
TGCGCCAGCAGCGTACGGCCCCCTAGCGGGAGTATGGAGACCCAGTACTTC	CASSVRPPSGSMETQYF	TRBV5-1	TRBD2	.	TRBJ2-5
TGCGCCAGCAGCCCACCCATCCAGGAGGTAGATTACAATGAGCAGTTCTTC	CASSPPIQEVDYNEQFF	TRBV4-1	.	.	TRBJ2-1
TGTGCCAGCAGCCTGAGGGGGAGATCGGAGCCCAGGAGAAAAAATCAGCCCCAGCATTTT	CASSLRGRSEPRRKNQPQHF	TRBV12-1	.	.	TRBJ1-5
TGCGCCAGCAGCTTGAGTGCTGGGAACACTGAAGCTTTCTTT	CASSLSAGNTEAFF	TRBV5-1	.	few	TRBJ1-1
TGTGCCAGCAGCGCCGGGACAGGGGGCTATGAGCAGTTCTTC	CASSAGTGGYEQFF	TRBV2	TRBD1	.	TRBJ2-1
TGTGCCAGCAGCTCGGGGGAGGGCTCCTACGAGCAGTACTTC	CASSSGEGSYEQYF	TRBV6-5	TRBD2	.	TRBJ2-7
TGCGCCAGCACTACCGGGACTAGCGGCCAAGAGACCCAGTACTTC	CASTTGTSGQETQYF	TRBV5-1	TRBD2	.	TRBJ2-5
TGTGCCAGCGGGCCCATGGGGGCCACTAATGAAAAACTGTTTTTT	CASGPMGATNEKLFF	TRBV2	.	.	TRBJ1-4
TGTGCCAGCAGCTTAAAGAGCTATGAGCAGTTCTTC	CASSLKSYEQFF	TRBV7-2	.	.	TRBJ2-1
TGTGCCACCAGTGATTTGAGGGGATACGAGCAGTACTTC	CATSDLRGYEQYF	TRBV24-1	.	.	TRBJ2-7
TGCGCCAGCAGCCAGGGGGACAATCAGCCCCAGCATTTT	CASSQGDNQPQHF	TRBV4-1	.	.	TRBJ1-5
TGTGCCTGGAGTGTACGGGGGTTCTCAACTAATGAAAAACTGTTTTTT	CAWSVRGFSTNEKLFF	TRBV30	.	.	TRBJ1-4
TGTGCCAGCAGCTTAGGGGACAGGAGGAACACTGAAGCTTTCTTT	CASSLGDRRNTEAFF	TRBV7-2	TRBD1	.	TRBJ1-1
TGTGCCAGCAGGCTACTAGCGGGAGACTACAATGAGCAGTTCTTC	CASRLLAGDYNEQFF	TRBV6-5	TRBD2	.	TRBJ2-1
TGTGCCAGCAGAGGAACCGGACTAGCGGGGGATAAGTACCAAGAGACCCAGTACTTC	CASRGTGLAGDKYQETQYF	TRBV7-8	TRBD2	.	TRBJ2-5
TGTGCCAGCAGCCAAGCCCCGGGAGGGCACAATGAGCAGTTCTTC	CASSQAPGGHNEQFF	TRBV3-1/TRBV3-2	TRBD2	.	TRBJ2-1
TGTGCCAGCAGGATCACGGGGAATGAAAAACTGTTTTTT	CASRITGNEKLFF	TRBV6-5	.	.	TRBJ1-4
TGTGCCAGCAGTAGTCAGGACACCGGGGAGCTGTTTTTT	CASSSQDTGELFF	TRBV2	.	.	TRBJ2-2
TGTGCCAGCAGCATACCAAAGGTGGGGGGGTACCAAGAGACCCAGTACTTC	CASSIPKVGGYQETQYF	TRBV7-9	TRBD2	.	TRBJ2-5
TGTGCCAGCAGCGGCGTGGGGCGGGAAGCTTTCTTT	CASSGVGREAFF	TRBV14	.	.	TRBJ1-1
TGTGCCAGCAGCTTAGAATCGACAGGTGCTAATTCACCCCTCCACTTT	CASSLESTGANSPLHF	TRBV7-9	.	.	TRBJ1-6
TGCGCCAGCAGCTTTTGGGGCACAAATGAAAAACTGTTTTTT	CASSFWGTNEKLFF	TRBV5-1	.	.	TRBJ1-4
TGTGCCAGCAGTTACTCGAGAAACCGTGGCGAGCAGTACTTC	CASSYSRNRGEQYF	TRBV6-5	.	.	TRBJ2-7
TGTGCCAGCAGCTTAAGCGGGAGAGGCGAGACCCAGTACTTC	CASSLSGRGETQYF	TRBV7-3	TRBD2	.	TRBJ2-5
TGCAGCGGTTCCCCGGGACTTTACTACAATGAGCAGTTCTTC	CSGSPGLYYNEQFF	TRBV29-1	.	.	TRBJ2-1
TGCGCCAGCAGCCAAGGGGCCCCCCTACCGGTTCGTGGAAACACCATATATTTT	CASSQGAPLPVRGNTIYF	TRBV4-1	.	.	TRBJ1-3
TGTGCCAGCAGCTTAGGGGCGGCAGGGGGCCCCGGGGAGCTGTTTTTT	CASSLGAAGGPGELFF	TRBV7-9	TRBD1	once	TRBJ2-2
TGTGCCAGCAGCACGGTCCGGGGAAACCTCTATGGCTACACCTTC	CASSTVRGNLYGYTF	TRBV7-2	.	once	TRBJ1-2